The sequence of this T cell receptor (beta chain) was determined in a study of T-cell memory formation after mild COVID-19 (dated by TCRdb to the early 2020s). A note on the overall study: TCR sequence clusters from the two donors were largely donor specific. In two donors, T-cell clones that expanded and contracted after mild COVID-19 were followed by sequencing TCRalpha and TCRbeta repertoires longitudinally. Two young, previously healthy adult volunteers made up the cohort, one male and one female.

Sequencing used an Illumina NovaSeq 6000. Using 5'RACE with constant-segment primers, TCRalpha and TCRbeta cDNA libraries were constructed, with sample barcodes and unique molecular identifiers added in the process. RNA was extracted from every sample with Trizol reagent. The libraries were amplified in two PCR steps, and the second step added a second sample barcode and Illumina TruSeq adapters. The libraries were sequenced on an Illumina NovaSeq using 2 x 150 bp paired-end reads. In the authors' own workflow: Reads were demultiplexed and collapsed into UMI-guided consensus sequences with migec v1.2.7. With mixcr v2.1.11, UMI consensuses were aligned to TRA and TRB V and J templates and assembled into clonotypes. Clonotypes were classified as expanded or contracted when called significant by both edgeR and NoisET, with noise models trained on biological replicates. For edgeR calls, the thresholds were a false discovery rate-adjusted p below 0.01 and a log2 fold-change of 1. As an exploratory analysis of dynamics, max-normalized trajectories of the 1000 most abundant clonotypes were examined with PCA combined with hierarchical clustering. The CD4 or CD8 phenotype of responding clones was assigned using the separately sequenced CD4+ and CD8+ repertoires. TCRdb cleaned the public reads at Q25 with fastp, built clones with MiXCR and kept in-frame beta chains. Records with the same CDR3 protein are collapsed into one entry carrying the most frequent genes and DNA. V and J calls and clone size were set by TCRdb, not the authors. The sample includes approximately 150,000 distinct CDR3 sequences, with about 5.7% observed a single time. In total, the top ten clones hold about 2.1% of the sample.

Taken from the germline V gene (reference sequence), the CDR1 and CDR2 loops are SEHNR and FQNEAQ. The CDR3 goes from the cysteine to the phenylalanine over 18 residues. Just the 54-base CDR3 DNA is kept, in frame starting at base 1. After removal of 3 bases from V and 4 bases from J, the junction retains 9 bases not matched to a gene. Comment on this clonotype: This receptor's antigen is unknown. One base away there is no much larger clone; base qualities are not given.

Ficoll-Paque density gradient centrifugation was the method used to isolate PBMCs. The paper's findings and limits, for the study overall: SARS-CoV-2 specificity was not confirmed for the second-wave clones peaking on day 37. Contracting CD4+ clones were found mainly in CM and EM memory subsets, while CD8+ clones were enriched in EMRA. Some responding clones were found in pre-infection memory, which suggests that pre-existing cross-reactive memory T cells took part in the SARS-CoV-2 response. The study included only a couple of mild cases, and larger cohorts that include severe cases with pre-infection samples were judged to be necessary. From day 15 to 85, contracting clones showed balanced CD4/CD8 phenotypes, whereas a second wave of clones that expanded from day 15 to 37 leaned towards CD4+.

The TCR was taken from an adult woman who had mild COVID-19 (a few samples of this study predate the infection). The sample titles of this study are shuffled in the database, so cell type and time point are left out; the donor was told from shared clones. The chain joins TRBV7-9 to TRBJ2-2; TRBD2 lines up with 12 middle nucleotides. The material sequenced was PBMCs or a T cell subset sorted from them (not recorded which). The bases read TGTGCCAGCAGCTTTCGACTAGCGGGAGTCTCGGCCACCGGGGAGCTGTTTTTT. Translated, this is CASSFRLAGVSATGELFF.